These 27 T cell receptor beta chains were all obtained from the same sample, sequenced in a study of glioma-infiltrating T cells. TCR alpha and beta CDR3 regions were amplified from RNA using iRepertoire nested multiplex PCR. TCRdb itself ran the multiplex PCR reads through MiXCR, one entry per CDR3 protein. The table lists 300,000 to 450,000 distinct CDR3 sequences, approximately 42% of them singletons. Sequenced input: glioma tissue, nonneoplastic brain tissue, or PBMCs (not recorded which). These TCRs come from a human donor with low-grade glioma or glioblastoma, undergoing nonglioma brain surgery, or in good health (not recorded which).

Here the CDR3 DNA reads TGTGCCAGCAGTGAGACTACCCACTCCTACGAGCAGTACTTC. This translates into CASSETTHSYEQYF. This rearrangement joins TRBV2 to TRBJ2-7, with D tentatively TRBD2 (5 bases). V lost 3 bases, J lost 0 bases, and 9 bases lay in between. This CDR3 is built from 14 residues. Germline lookup yields CDR1 SNHLY and CDR2 FYNNEI. Supplemented by reference TRBV2 and TRBJ2-7, the full variable domain reads EPEVTQTPSHQVTQMGQEVILRCVPISNHLYFYWYRQILGQKVEFLVSFYNNEISEKSEIFDDQFSVERPDGSNFTLKIRSTKLEDSAMYFCASSETTHSYEQYFGPGTRLTVT.

This clonotype was counted at least ten times. The chain carries TRBV20-1 and TRBJ2-1; D is unresolved. V gave up 3 bases and J gave up 0 bases, with 12 bases separating them. The CDR3 has 15 residues. In germline, CDR1 is DFQATT, CDR2 SNEGSKA (reference sequence). The CDR3 nucleotides read TGCAGTGCTAGGCAAGCCAGCCGCTCCTACAATGAGCAGTTCTTC. It encodes CSARQASRSYNEQFF.

The J gene is TRBJ2-7, the V gene TRBV6-9, with D perhaps assigned TRBD1 or TRBD2 (5 bases each). The V end was cut by 6 bases, the J end by 3 bases, with 12 bases between. The CDR3 consists of 13 residues. Looked up from germline, CDR1 is MNHGY and CDR2 is SVAAGI. CDR3 nucleotide sequence: TGTGCCAGCAGCTACCGGGACGGCTACGAGCAGTACTTC. This gives the protein CASSYRDGYEQYF.

This clonotype appeared many times. The V call is TRBV6-1, the J call TRBJ1-5; D gene ambiguous. The CDR3 runs to 14 residues. CDR1 and CDR2 (germline): MNHNS, SASEGT. V lost 6 bases and J 7 bases, leaving 16 bases between the germline ends. CDR3 sequence: CASSTGREGQPQHF. As DNA, the CDR3 is TGTGCCAGCAGCACGGGGAGGGAAGGACAGCCCCAGCATTTT.

The chain employs TRBV6-1 and TRBJ1-2; no definite D call. The CDR3 runs 13 residues. Deletions cut 10 bases from V and 8 bases from J, with 20 bases between. Germline V gene lookup returns CDR1 MNHNS and CDR2 SASEGT. The CDR3 nucleotides are TGTGCCAACAACCTGCCGGGGTTGGCCGGCTACACCTTC. Residues: CANNLPGLAGYTF.

This clonotype was observed a handful of times. The chain combines TRBV18 with TRBJ1-5; D unresolved. In germline, CDR1 is KGHSH, CDR2 LQKENI. The germline V and J ends were trimmed by 3 bases and 2 bases, with 14 bases remaining between them. The CDR3 consists of 16 residues. The CDR3: CASSPSGRVGNQPQHF. CDR3 in DNA: TGTGCCAGCTCACCCTCCGGGAGGGTTGGCAATCAGCCCCAGCATTTT.

This clonotype has ten or more counts. This rearrangement joins TRBV20-1 to TRBJ2-3; D is unclear. The germline gives CDR1 DFQATT, CDR2 SNEGSKA (reference sequence). The length of the CDR3 is 15 residues. The V end lost 2 bases, the J end lost 1 base, and 13 bases lay between the germline ends. Here the CDR3 DNA reads TGCAGTGCTAGAAAGGGCTACTTGGGCACAGATACGCAGTATTTT. Translated: CSARKGYLGTDTQYF.

This clonotype appeared a few times. V is TRBV20-1 and J is TRBJ1-2; D may be TRBD1 (5 bases). Germline-derived CDR1 and CDR2 are DFQATT and SNEGSKA (reference sequence). The CDR3 sequence is 14 residues long. V dropped 0 bases and J dropped 3 bases, with 11 bases sitting between them. The CDR3 spells CSARDRREYYGYTF. CDR3 in DNA: TGCAGTGCTAGAGATCGCAGGGAGTACTATGGCTACACCTTC.

The sample holds a few counts of this clonotype. The chain carries TRBV6-4 and TRBJ2-3; 14 bases match TRBD2. Trimming took 5 bases from V and 4 from J; bases not matched to a gene: 5. In germline, CDR1 is MRHNA, CDR2 SNTAGT. The CDR3 extends over 16 amino acids. CDR3 in amino acids: CASSQGLAGAADTQYF. DNA of the CDR3: TGTGCCAGCAGTCAGGGACTAGCGGGAGCCGCAGATACGCAGTATTTT.

This clonotype turned up a few times. This sequence joins TRBV28 and TRBJ2-3; D gene uncertain. Germline loops: CDR1 MDHEN, CDR2 SYDVKM. Between the trimmed V and J ends, which lost 1 base and 4 bases, there was a span of 9 bases. The CDR3 has 14 amino acids. The CDR3 loop is CASSLLGPADTQYF. DNA for the CDR3: TGTGCCAGCAGTTTATTGGGCCCGGCAGATACGCAGTATTTT.

The chain links TRBV12-3 or TRBV12-4 to TRBJ2-3; the D is unclear. CDR3 length equals 10 residues. The V end was cut by 4 bases, the J end by 10 bases, with 6 bases between. The CDR3 coding sequence is TGTGCCAGCAGTTCACAATCGCAGTATTTT. This translates into CASSSQSQYF.

The V gene is TRBV7-6, the J gene TRBJ2-7; TRBD1 matches 10 bases. Germline values: CDR1 SGHVS, CDR2 FNYEAQ. The CDR3 extends over 16 amino acids. The J segment lost 2 bases and the V segment lost 5 bases, leaving 9 bases of the junction unmatched. For the CDR3, the DNA is TGTGCCAGCAGCCCTTACCCGGGACAGGGGACCTACGAGCAGTACTTC. Protein product: CASSPYPGQGTYEQYF. The full variable domain, completed using reference TRBV7-6 and TRBJ2-7, is GAGVSQSPRYKVTKRGQDVALRCDPISGHVSLYWYRQALGQGPEFLTYFNYEAQQDKSGLPNDRFSAERPEGSISTLTIQRTEQRDSAMYRCASSPYPGQGTYEQYFGPGTRLTVT.

This clonotype came up many times. The chain has TRBV20-1 and TRBJ1-1; D might be TRBD1 (5 bases). Trimming pared 6 bases from V and 0 bases from J, leaving 14 bases between. Germline V gives CDR1 DFQATT, CDR2 SNEGSKA (reference sequence). This CDR3 has 14 residues. The CDR3 nucleotides read TGCAGTGCGGCTCAAGGACACTTGAACACTGAAGCTTTCTTT. Translation gives CSAAQGHLNTEAFF.

This clonotype was seen just once. This may be a read error: a much more frequent sequence differs by one nucleotide. The CDR3 region has the DNA TGTGCCAGCAGTTTCCGTCCAGCGGGAGACTCGAGGACAGATACGCAGTATTTT. Translation gives CASSFRPAGDSRTDTQYF. This chain connects TRBV28 to TRBJ2-3; 8 bases align to TRBD2. Per germline, CDR1 MDHEN and CDR2 SYDVKM. V trimming: 3 bases; J trimming: 3 bases; junction bases outside the gene matches: 14. This CDR3 contains 18 residues.

This clonotype occurred many times. The chain joins TRBV15 to TRBJ2-1; D is ambiguous. Per germline, CDR1 LNHNV and CDR2 YYDKDF (reference sequence). Trimming left V 5 bases short and J 5 bases short, with 13 bases between. The CDR3 has 14 amino acids. For the CDR3, the DNA is TGTGCCACCAGCCTGGAGCTTCTGGACAATGAGCAGTTCTTC. As protein: CATSLELLDNEQFF.

Worth noting for this clonotype: This may arise from a read error, as a much more abundant clone is one base away. This chain connects TRBV28 to TRBJ1-6; D gene ambiguous. CDR1 and CDR2 from the germline V gene are MDHEN and SYDVKM. The V gene lost 3 bases and the J gene lost 9 bases, with 12 bases spanning the gap. The CDR3 has 14 residues. The CDR3 DNA reads TGTGCCAGCAGTTTGGGCGGATCCCCTTCACCCCTCCACTTT. It codes for CASSLGGSPSPLHF.

There are a few counts of this clonotype. J is TRBJ2-5 and V is TRBV7-2, with D perhaps given as TRBD1 or TRBD2 (5 bases each). The CDR3 runs to 15 residues. Germline assignment: CDR1 SGHTA and CDR2 FQGNSA. Between the trimmed V and J ends, which lost 4 bases and 5 bases, there was a span of 17 bases. The CDR3 coding sequence is TGTGCCAGCAGCTCCGCCGGGACGGGGCGGGAGACCCAGTACTTC. It yields the protein CASSSAGTGRETQYF. The full variable domain, its missing parts supplied by reference TRBV7-2 and TRBJ2-5, is GAGVSQSPSNKVTEKGKDVELRCDPISGHTALYWYRQSLGQGLEFLIYFQGNSAPDKSGLPSDRFSAERTGGSVSTLTIQRTQQEDSAVYLCASSSAGTGRETQYFGPGTRLLVL.

In DNA form, the CDR3 reads TGTGCCAGCCCCCCGAGACAGGGGCCCCTTAATAAGCAGTTCTTC. This encodes CASPPRQGPLNKQFF. J is TRBJ2-1 and V is TRBV28; TRBD1 matches 8 bases. The V gene end was trimmed by 8 bases and the J gene end by 11 bases; junction bases not matched to a gene: 17. The CDR3 loop spans 15 amino acids. Germline V CDR1 and CDR2: MDHEN, SYDVKM.

The rearrangement joins TRBV7-6 to TRBJ1-2; 9 bases map to TRBD1. V trimming: 4 bases; J trimming: 1 base; junction bases outside the gene matches: 13. The CDR3 loop spans 18 amino acids. From germline, CDR1 is SGHVS and CDR2 FNYEAQ. The chain's CDR3 is CASSSFLDRGRFNYGYTF. CDR3 bases: TGTGCCAGCAGCTCTTTCCTGGACAGGGGCAGATTTAACTATGGCTACACCTTC.

This clonotype appeared a single time. This may arise from a read error, as a much more abundant clone is one base away. The V and J genes are TRBV15 and TRBJ1-4; D not certain. Trimming removed 2 bases at V and 8 bases at J, with 12 bases between. The CDR3 totals 14 residues. The germline V gene has CDR1 LNHNV and CDR2 YYDKDF (reference sequence). CDR3 protein: CATSRPERAEKLFF. The CDR3 DNA sequence: TGTGCCACCAGCAGACCTGAAAGAGCCGAAAAACTGTTTTTT.

The table lists this clonotype with many counts. The chain employs TRBV2 and TRBJ1-5, with D perhaps matching TRBD1 (5 bases). V shed 4 bases and J shed 0 bases, with 10 bases lying between them. The CDR3 runs to 15 residues. CDR1 is SNHLY and CDR2 is FYNNEI in the germline V gene. Here the CDR3 DNA reads TGTGCCAGCAGTGGCCTGGGACTTAGCAATCAGCCCCAGCATTTT. Amino acid sequence: CASSGLGLSNQPQHF.

This clonotype was counted once. A read error may be the cause here, since a much bigger clone is one base away. The chain carries TRBV28 and TRBJ2-7; D gene uncertain. The CDR3 contains 11 residues. Germline V lookup: CDR1 MDHEN, CDR2 SYDVKM. The V end was cut by 7 bases, the J end by 3 bases, with 7 bases between. CDR3 in amino acids: CASNGSYEQYF. CDR3 coding DNA: TGTGCCAGCAATGGAAGCTACGAGCAGTACTTC.

This clonotype was seen only a few times. This chain connects TRBV3-1 to TRBJ2-7, with 7 bases identical to TRBD2. The germline CDR1 and CDR2 sequences are LGHDT and YNNKEL (reference sequence). The CDR3 sequence is 12 residues long. J was trimmed by 2 bases and V by 9 bases; bases with no gene match: 4. The DNA of the CDR3 is TGTGCCAGTGGACTAGGAACCTACGAGCAGTACTTC. It encodes CASGLGTYEQYF.

This clonotype was recorded many times. The chain carries TRBV20-1 and TRBJ1-1; the D is unclear. Trimming shortened V by 4 bases and J by 1 base, and 7 bases separated the two germline ends. The CDR3 consists of 12 residues. Germline V CDR1 and CDR2: DFQATT, SNEGSKA (reference sequence). CDR3 loop: CSAIEWNTEAFF. The CDR3 DNA is TGCAGTGCTATCGAATGGAACACTGAAGCTTTCTTT.

This chain joins TRBV7-6 and TRBJ2-1; D ambiguous. The germline V and J ends were trimmed by 5 bases and 6 bases, with 29 bases remaining between them. The CDR3 is made up of 19 amino acids. CDR1 is SGHVS, CDR2 FNYEAQ, per germline. The CDR3 spells CASSPTTLTFKWPSNEQFF. Here the CDR3 DNA reads TGTGCCAGCAGCCCTACCACTCTGACCTTTAAATGGCCTTCCAATGAGCAGTTCTTC.

The chain couples TRBV15 to TRBJ2-7, with 7 nucleotides matching TRBD1. The CDR3 contains 17 residues. V was clipped by 0 bases and J by 5 bases; unmatched bases: 13. Germline CDR1 reads LNHNV; CDR2 reads YYDKDF (reference sequence). The CDR3 nucleotides are TGTGCCACCAGCAGAGATACCCTACAGGGGCCAAAGCACGAGCAGTACTTC. This gives the protein CATSRDTLQGPKHEQYF.

On this clonotype: Being one base from a much bigger clone, this may be a read error. This sequence joins TRBV20-1 and TRBJ2-1, with a weak D call TRBD2 (5 bases). Germline V gene data show CDR1 as DFQATT and CDR2 as SNEGSKA (reference sequence). This CDR3 is built from 14 residues. For the CDR3, the DNA is TGCAGTGCCAGCAAACTAGACCTGAGCCATGAGCAGCTCTTC. Amino acid sequence: CSASKLDLSHEQLF.